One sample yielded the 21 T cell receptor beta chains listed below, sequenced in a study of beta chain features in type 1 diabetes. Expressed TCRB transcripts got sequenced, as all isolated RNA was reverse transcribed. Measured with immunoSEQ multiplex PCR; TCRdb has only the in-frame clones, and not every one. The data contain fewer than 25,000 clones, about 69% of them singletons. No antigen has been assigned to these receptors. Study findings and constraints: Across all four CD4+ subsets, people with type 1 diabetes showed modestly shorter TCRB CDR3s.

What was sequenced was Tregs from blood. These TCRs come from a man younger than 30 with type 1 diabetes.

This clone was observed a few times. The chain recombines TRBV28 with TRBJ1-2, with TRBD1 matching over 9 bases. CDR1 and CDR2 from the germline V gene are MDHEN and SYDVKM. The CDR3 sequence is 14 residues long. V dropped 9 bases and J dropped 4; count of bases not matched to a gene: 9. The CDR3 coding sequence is TGTGCCAGTAAACAGGGGGCGCAGGTCTATGGCTACACCTTC. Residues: CASKQGAQVYGYTF.

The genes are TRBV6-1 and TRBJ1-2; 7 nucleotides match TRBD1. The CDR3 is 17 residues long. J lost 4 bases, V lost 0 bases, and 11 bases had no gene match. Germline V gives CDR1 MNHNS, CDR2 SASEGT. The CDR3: CASSEALPRGQTYGYTF. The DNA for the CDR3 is TGTGCCAGCAGTGAAGCGCTTCCCCGGGGACAGACCTATGGCTACACCTTC.

This CDR3 is CASSQRGSGANVLTF. The CDR3 DNA is TGCGCCAGCAGTCAAAGGGGCTCTGGGGCCAACGTCCTGACTTTC. The rearrangement joins TRBV4-3 to TRBJ2-6; possibly TRBD1 for D (5 bases). With 6 bases removed from V and 0 bases from J, the gap between germline ends came to 9 bases. This CDR3 contains 15 residues. Looked up from germline, CDR1 is LGHNA and CDR2 is YSLEER.

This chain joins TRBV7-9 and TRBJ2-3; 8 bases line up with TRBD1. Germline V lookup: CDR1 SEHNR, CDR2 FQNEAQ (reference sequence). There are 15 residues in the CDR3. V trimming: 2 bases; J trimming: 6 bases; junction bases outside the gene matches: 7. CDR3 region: CASSLQGATTDTQYF. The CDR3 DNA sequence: TGTGCCAGCAGCTTACAGGGGGCGACGACGGATACGCAGTATTTT.

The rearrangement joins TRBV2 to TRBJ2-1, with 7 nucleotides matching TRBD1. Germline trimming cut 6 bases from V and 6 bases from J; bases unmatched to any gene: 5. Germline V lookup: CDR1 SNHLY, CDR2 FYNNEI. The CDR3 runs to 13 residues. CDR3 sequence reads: CASRGDSRNEQFF. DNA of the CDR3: TGTGCCAGCAGGGGGGACAGCCGCAATGAGCAGTTCTTC.

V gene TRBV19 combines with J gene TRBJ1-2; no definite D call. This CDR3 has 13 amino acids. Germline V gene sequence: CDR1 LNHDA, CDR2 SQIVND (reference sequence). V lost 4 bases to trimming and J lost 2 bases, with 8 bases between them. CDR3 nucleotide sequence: TGTGCCAGTAGTAAAGCCGGGAACTATGGCTACACCTTC. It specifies CASSKAGNYGYTF.

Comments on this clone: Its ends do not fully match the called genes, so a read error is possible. CDR3 region: CASSPRSKYEQYF. In DNA, the CDR3 is TGTGCCAGCTCGCCACGGAGCAAGTACGAGCAGTACTTC. This chain connects TRBV18 to TRBJ2-5; D is unclear. The end of the DNA is better explained by TRBJ2-7, so the J call may be wrong. CDR1 KGHSH and CDR2 LQKENI come from the germline V gene. This CDR3 region has 13 residues.

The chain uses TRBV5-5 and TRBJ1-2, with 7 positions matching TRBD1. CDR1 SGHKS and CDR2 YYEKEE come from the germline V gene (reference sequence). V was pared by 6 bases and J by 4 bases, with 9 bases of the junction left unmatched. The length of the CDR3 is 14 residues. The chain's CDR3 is CASTIRQGSYGYTF. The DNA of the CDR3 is TGTGCCAGCACCATAAGACAGGGTAGCTATGGCTACACCTTC.

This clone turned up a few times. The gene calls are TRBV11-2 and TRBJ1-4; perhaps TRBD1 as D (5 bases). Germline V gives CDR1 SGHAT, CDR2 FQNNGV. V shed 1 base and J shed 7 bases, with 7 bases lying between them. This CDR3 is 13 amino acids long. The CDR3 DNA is TGTGCCAGCAGCTTAGGACAGTCTGAAAAACTGTTTTTT. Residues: CASSLGQSEKLFF.

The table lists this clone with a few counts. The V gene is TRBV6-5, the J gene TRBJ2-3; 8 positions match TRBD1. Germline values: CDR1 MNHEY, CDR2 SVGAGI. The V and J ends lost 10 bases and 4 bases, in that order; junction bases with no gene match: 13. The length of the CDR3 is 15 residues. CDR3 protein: CANMQTGGVADTQYF. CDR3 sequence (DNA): TGTGCCAACATGCAAACAGGGGGTGTCGCAGATACGCAGTATTTT.

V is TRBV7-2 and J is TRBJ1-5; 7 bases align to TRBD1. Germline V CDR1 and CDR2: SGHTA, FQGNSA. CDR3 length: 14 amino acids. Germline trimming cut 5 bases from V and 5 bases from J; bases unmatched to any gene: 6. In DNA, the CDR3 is TGTGCCAGCAGCCTGAGGACAGGCGATCAGCCCCAGCATTTT. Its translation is CASSLRTGDQPQHF.

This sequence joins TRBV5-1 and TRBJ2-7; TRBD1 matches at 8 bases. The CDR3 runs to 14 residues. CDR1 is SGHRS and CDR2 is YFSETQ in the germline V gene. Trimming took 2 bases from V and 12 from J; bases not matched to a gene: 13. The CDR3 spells CASSLGQGRRLRYF. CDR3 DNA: TGCGCCAGCAGCTTAGGACAGGGTCGGCGTTTGCGGTACTTC. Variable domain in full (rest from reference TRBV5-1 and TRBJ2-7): KAGVTQTPRYLIKTRGQQVTLSCSPISGHRSVSWYQQTPGQGLQFLFEYFSETQRNKGNFPGRFSGRQFSNSRSEMNVSTLELGDSALYLCASSLGQGRRLRYFGPGTRLTVT.

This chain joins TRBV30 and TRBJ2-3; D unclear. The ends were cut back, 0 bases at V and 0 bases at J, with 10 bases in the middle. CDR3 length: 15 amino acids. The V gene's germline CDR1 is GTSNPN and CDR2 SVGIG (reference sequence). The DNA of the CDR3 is TGTGCCTGGAGTGTAGCCAGGATTAGCACAGATACGCAGTATTTT. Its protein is CAWSVARISTDTQYF.

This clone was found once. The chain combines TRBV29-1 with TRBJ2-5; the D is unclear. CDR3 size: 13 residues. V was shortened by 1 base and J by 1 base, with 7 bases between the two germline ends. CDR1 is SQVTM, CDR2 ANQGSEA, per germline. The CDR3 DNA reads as TGCAGCGTTGAAGTTAGAATCCAAGAGACCCAGTACTTC. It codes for CSVEVRIQETQYF.

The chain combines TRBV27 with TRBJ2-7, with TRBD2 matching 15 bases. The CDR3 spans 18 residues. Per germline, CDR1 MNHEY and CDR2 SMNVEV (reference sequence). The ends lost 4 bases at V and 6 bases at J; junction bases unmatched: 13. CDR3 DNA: TGTGCCAGCAGTTCGACGACCGGGACTAGCGGGGGGTTTGGCGAGCAGTACTTC. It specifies CASSSTTGTSGGFGEQYF.

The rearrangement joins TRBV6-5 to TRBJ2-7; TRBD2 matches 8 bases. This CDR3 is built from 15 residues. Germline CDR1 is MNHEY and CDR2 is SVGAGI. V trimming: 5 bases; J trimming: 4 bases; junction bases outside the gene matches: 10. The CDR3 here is CASSPRVAGRYEQYF. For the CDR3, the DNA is TGTGCCAGCAGTCCCCGGGTAGCGGGACGATACGAGCAGTACTTC.

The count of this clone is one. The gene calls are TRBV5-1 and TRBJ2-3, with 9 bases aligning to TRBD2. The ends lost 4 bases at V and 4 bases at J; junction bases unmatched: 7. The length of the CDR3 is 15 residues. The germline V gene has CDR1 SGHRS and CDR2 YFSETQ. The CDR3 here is CASSLSGSSADTQYF. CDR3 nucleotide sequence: TGCGCCAGCAGCCTTAGCGGGAGCTCCGCAGATACGCAGTATTTT.

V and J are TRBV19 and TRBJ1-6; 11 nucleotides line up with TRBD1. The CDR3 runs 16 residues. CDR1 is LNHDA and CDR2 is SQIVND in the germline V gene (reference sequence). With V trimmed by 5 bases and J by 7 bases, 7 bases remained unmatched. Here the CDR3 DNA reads TGTGCCAGTAGTCGGACAGGGGGCGTCAGGAATTCACCCCTCCACTTT. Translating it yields CASSRTGGVRNSPLHF.

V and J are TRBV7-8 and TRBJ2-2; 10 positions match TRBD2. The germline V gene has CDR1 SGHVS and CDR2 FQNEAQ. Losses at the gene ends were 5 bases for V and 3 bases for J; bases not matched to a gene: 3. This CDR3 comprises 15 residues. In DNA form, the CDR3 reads TGTGCCAGCAGCGTTAGCGGGGGGTACACCGGGGAGCTGTTTTTT. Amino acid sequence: CASSVSGGYTGELFF.

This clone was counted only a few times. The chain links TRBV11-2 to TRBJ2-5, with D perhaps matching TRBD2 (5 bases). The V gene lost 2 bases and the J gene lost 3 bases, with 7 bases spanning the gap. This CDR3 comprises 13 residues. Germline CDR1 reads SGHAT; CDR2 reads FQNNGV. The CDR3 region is CASSLSGEETQYF. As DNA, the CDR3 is TGTGCCAGCAGCTTATCCGGGGAAGAGACCCAGTACTTC.

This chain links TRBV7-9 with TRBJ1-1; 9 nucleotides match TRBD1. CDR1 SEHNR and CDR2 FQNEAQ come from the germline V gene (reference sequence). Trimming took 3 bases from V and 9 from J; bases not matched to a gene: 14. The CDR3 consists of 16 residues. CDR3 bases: TGTGCCAGCAGCTTGCAAGATTACAGGGGGCGCGAAAAAGCTTTCTTT. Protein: CASSLQDYRGREKAFF.